The TCR beta chain under discussion was sequenced for a study of shared clonotypes between healthy human individuals. Profiled with immunoSEQ multiplex PCR; TCRdb holds only in-frame clones, not every one. The sample records roughly 650,000 clones, approximately 97% being singletons. This CDR3 contains 13 residues. The trim removed 6 bases at V and 4 bases at J, leaving 3 bases unmatched. Germline loops: CDR1 LGHNT, CDR2 FRNRAP. The source material was naive CD4+ T cells sorted from blood. Subset meaning: CD45RA+ positively selected. The receptor was derived from a woman in her twenties or thirties in good health. V is TRBV12-5 and J is TRBJ2-7; 10 bases are shared with TRBD1. CDR3 sequence: CASGRDRGYEQYF. In DNA, the CDR3 is TGTGCTAGTGGGCGGGACAGGGGTTACGAGCAGTACTTC.